This T cell receptor beta chain is from a study of early T cells in non-severe SARS-CoV-2 infection. The table lists this clonotype with many counts. Trimming shortened V by 0 bases and J by 7 bases, and 10 bases separated the two germline ends. The CDR3 contains 15 residues. CDR1 and CDR2 from the germline V gene are LGHNA and YNFKEQ. TCRdb fed the 5' RACE reads into MiXCR, producing one record per CDR3 protein. This table holds 20,000 to 30,000 distinct CDR3 sequences, around 4% found once. The sequence was obtained from an adult who was a healthcare worker with PCR-confirmed SARS-CoV-2 infection or an uninfected control (not recorded which). The chain uses TRBV4-2 and TRBJ1-6, with TRBD1 as a possible D gene (5 bases). Material for sequencing was whole blood. The CDR3 loop is CASSQEPGRNSPLHF. CDR3 DNA: TGTGCCAGCAGCCAAGAGCCAGGGAGGAATTCACCCCTCCACTTT.